This T cell receptor (beta chain) was sequenced in a study of cytomegalovirus exposure and HLA in healthy donors. PCR primers comprised 60 Vbeta and 13 Jbeta primers. Data came from immunoSEQ multiplex PCR; TCRdb stores just in-frame clones and leaves some out. The data show more than 90,000 clones, roughly 76% seen once. This clone was observed a few times. Antigen unknown. Findings of the study overall: Later examination showed HLA-associated TCR beta chains had greater clonal expansion than equally common others. Indistinguishable V segments such as TRBV6-2 and TRBV6-3 were excluded.

The germline V gene has CDR1 LNHNV and CDR2 YYDKDF (reference sequence). V shed 3 bases, J shed 0 bases, and the junction held 2 bases outside the gene matches. The CDR3 has 15 amino acids. The clonotype originates from a man aged 35 to 55 in good health and CMV-seronegative. The sequenced sample consisted of PBMCs. This rearrangement joins TRBV15 to TRBJ2-1; 7 bases line up with TRBD1. CDR3 nucleotide sequence: TGTGCCACCAGCAGGACAGGGAGCTCCTACAATGAGCAGTTCTTC. It codes for CATSRTGSSYNEQFF.